These T cell receptor beta chains were read from a single sample in a study of a mutant IDH1 vaccine in newly diagnosed glioma. Data came from immunoSEQ multiplex PCR; TCRdb stores just in-frame clones and leaves some out. The table includes tens of thousands of clones, 82% detected once. This sample comprised PBMCs, obtained from a glioma patient treated with radiotherapy, temozolomide or both. The receptors derive from a man under 40 with glioma. Each CDR3 is given with its conserved first and last residue. Each record gives: D gene, J gene, clone size, V gene, CDR3 protein, CDR3 DNA. D genes are given only for firm matches. Expanded clones are given a class, and other clones once, few, many or no size at all.

. | TRBJ2-5 | . | TRBV5-1 | CASSTGPRIGTQYF | TGCGCCAGCAGCACGGGACCAAGGATCGGGACCCAGTACTTC
TRBD2 | TRBJ2-1 | . | TRBV11-2 | CASSPTRLAGATYNEQFF | TGTGCCAGCAGCCCCACACGACTAGCGGGGGCCACATACAATGAGCAGTTCTTC
. | TRBJ2-5 | . | TRBV6-5 | CASSRTGRRGQYF | TGTGCCAGCAGTCGGACAGGACGGCGGGGCCAGTACTTC
. | TRBJ1-2 | . | TRBV4-1 | CASSQIDRTNYGYTF | TGCGCCAGCAGCCAGATCGACAGGACGAACTATGGCTACACCTTC
. | TRBJ1-1 | once | TRBV11-1 | CASSSQGSATEAFF | TGTGCCAGCAGCTCCCAAGGGTCGGCCACTGAAGCTTTCTTT
TRBD2 | TRBJ2-3 | . | TRBV5-1 | CASSLAERGDTDTQYF | TGCGCCAGCAGCTTGGCCGAGCGGGGGGACACAGATACGCAGTATTTT
TRBD2 | TRBJ2-7 | once | TRBV7-2 | CASSAREAYEQYF | TGTGCCAGCAGCGCCCGGGAGGCCTACGAGCAGTACTTC
. | TRBJ1-1 | . | TRBV29-1 | CSGDRRDPDTEAFF | TGCAGCGGTGATCGCCGGGACCCGGACACTGAAGCTTTCTTT
TRBD1 | TRBJ2-7 | . | TRBV10-3 | CATTGTGVLEQYF | TGTGCCACCACCGGGACAGGGGTGCTCGAGCAGTACTTC
. | TRBJ1-1 | few | TRBV29-1 | CSVENRDLGAKAFF | TGCAGCGTTGAAAATCGGGACCTAGGGGCGAAAGCTTTCTTT
TRBD2 | TRBJ2-7 | few | TRBV7-2 | CASSLVPAGGYEQYF | TGTGCCAGCAGCTTAGTACCAGCGGGGGGGTACGAGCAGTACTTC
. | TRBJ2-7 | . | TRBV7-3 | CASSSGISYEQYF | TGTGCCAGCAGCTCTGGGATCTCCTACGAGCAGTACTTC
TRBD1 | TRBJ1-2 | . | TRBV30 | CAWRSGQGDGYTF | TGTGCCTGGAGGAGCGGACAGGGGGATGGCTACACCTTC
. | TRBJ1-5 | . | TRBV6-4 | CASSENLSNQPQHF | TGTGCCAGCAGTGAGAATCTTAGCAATCAGCCCCAGCATTTT
. | TRBJ2-2 | . | TRBV6-6 | CASRGGAGGTGELFF | TGTGCCAGCAGGGGGGGGGCGGGTGGCACCGGGGAGCTGTTTTTT
TRBD1 | TRBJ2-6 | . | TRBV5-1 | CASSLVGQEVNSGANVLTF | TGCGCCAGCAGCTTGGTAGGACAGGAAGTTAACTCTGGGGCCAACGTCCTGACTTTC
. | TRBJ2-7 | . | TRBV11-2 | CASSFSYEQYF | TGTGCCAGCAGCTTCTCCTACGAGCAGTACTTC
. | TRBJ1-2 | . | TRBV7-2 | CASSLVAVGDYGYTF | TGTGCCAGCAGCTTAGTTGCCGTAGGAGACTATGGCTACACCTTC
. | TRBJ2-7 | . | TRBV27 | CATADGSYEQYF | TGTGCCACCGCGGACGGGTCGTACGAGCAGTACTTC
TRBD2 | TRBJ2-3 | . | TRBV27 | CASSRGLELTDTQYF | TGTGCCAGCAGCAGAGGACTAGAGCTCACAGATACGCAGTATTTT
TRBD1 | TRBJ2-5 | . | TRBV13 | CASSIGTGAGETQYF | TGTGCCAGCAGCATCGGGACAGGGGCGGGGGAGACCCAGTACTTC
TRBD2 | TRBJ2-1 | . | TRBV5-1 | CASSASTSGVSGEQFF | TGCGCCAGCAGCGCCTCGACTAGCGGGGTGTCAGGTGAGCAGTTCTTC
. | TRBJ1-1 | . | TRBV4-1 | CASRILGTGEAFF | TGCGCCAGCAGGATCCTCGGGACGGGTGAAGCTTTCTTT
. | TRBJ2-7 | . | TRBV15 | CATSRESGSYEQYF | TGTGCCACCAGCAGAGAATCCGGGTCCTACGAGCAGTACTTC
TRBD1 | TRBJ2-7 | . | TRBV7-2 | CASSVRQGGGEQYF | TGTGCCAGCAGCGTACGACAGGGTGGCGGCGAGCAGTACTTC
. | TRBJ1-1 | . | TRBV4-1 | CASSQGQRNTEAFF | TGCGCCAGCAGCCAGGGACAAAGGAACACTGAAGCTTTCTTT
. | TRBJ2-2 | . | TRBV6-5 | CASSTGTPTGELFF | TGTGCCAGCAGCACCGGGACTCCTACCGGGGAGCTGTTTTTT
TRBD2 | TRBJ2-2 | . | TRBV30 | CAWSTLAGGSNTGELFF | TGTGCCTGGAGTACCCTAGCGGGGGGTTCGAACACCGGGGAGCTGTTTTTT
TRBD1 | TRBJ2-7 | . | TRBV27 | CASRWTGWGEQYF | TGTGCCAGCAGGTGGACAGGGTGGGGCGAGCAGTACTTC
TRBD1 | TRBJ1-1 | . | TRBV19 | CASSVQGDVTEAFF | TGTGCCAGTAGTGTCCAGGGGGATGTCACTGAAGCTTTCTTT
TRBD1 | TRBJ1-5 | once | TRBV18 | CASSRGQGRYQPQHF | TGTGCCAGCTCACGGGGACAGGGACGGTATCAGCCCCAGCATTTT
. | TRBJ2-7 | . | TRBV29-1 | CSVAPRDDEQYF | TGCAGCGTTGCCCCCAGGGATGACGAGCAGTACTTC
. | TRBJ2-2 | . | TRBV19 | CASSSKRAGELFF | TGTGCCAGTAGTTCGAAGCGGGCCGGGGAGCTGTTTTTT
TRBD2 | TRBJ2-6 | . | TRBV9 | CASSVTSGSLYGANVLTF | TGTGCCAGCAGCGTAACTAGCGGGAGTTTGTATGGGGCCAACGTCCTGACTTTC
. | TRBJ2-7 | . | TRBV13 | CASSPRLSSYEQYF | TGTGCCAGCAGCCCCAGACTCTCCTCCTACGAGCAGTACTTC
TRBD1 | TRBJ1-1 | few | TRBV19 | CAITGGLRAFF | TGTGCCATAACAGGGGGCTTACGAGCTTTCTTT
TRBD2 | TRBJ2-7 | . | TRBV27 | CASSPLRTSGNYEQYF | TGTGCCAGCAGTCCTCTACGGACTAGCGGAAACTACGAGCAGTACTTC
. | TRBJ2-5 | . | TRBV9 | CASSVQELQETQYF | TGTGCCAGCAGCGTTCAGGAATTACAAGAGACCCAGTACTTC
. | TRBJ1-6 | . | TRBV30 | CAWSVPAGTYNSPLHF | TGTGCCTGGAGTGTCCCGGCCGGGACGTATAATTCACCCCTCCACTTT
. | TRBJ2-7 | few | TRBV7-6 | CASSLEGGLTREQYF | TGTGCCAGCAGCTTAGAAGGGGGACTGACACGAGAGCAGTACTTC
TRBD1 | TRBJ1-1 | . | TRBV5-1 | CASSSFGQDNTEAFF | TGCGCCAGCAGCTCCTTCGGACAGGACAACACTGAAGCTTTCTTT
. | TRBJ1-2 | . | TRBV6-1 | CASSDRVYGYTF | TGTGCCAGCAGTGACAGAGTCTATGGCTACACCTTC
. | TRBJ1-1 | . | TRBV6-1 | CASRVGPRSTEAFF | TGTGCCAGCAGGGTGGGGCCCCGGAGCACTGAAGCTTTCTTT
. | TRBJ2-1 | . | TRBV10-3 | CAIGGGIYNEQFF | TGTGCCATCGGGGGGGGCATATACAATGAGCAGTTCTTC
. | TRBJ2-2 | . | TRBV2 | CASRWPTGELFF | TGTGCCAGCCGATGGCCCACCGGGGAGCTGTTTTTT
. | TRBJ1-2 | . | TRBV30 | CAWYREMRTYGYTF | TGTGCCTGGTACAGGGAAATGAGGACCTATGGCTACACCTTC
. | TRBJ1-4 | . | TRBV5-8 | CASTPGLLNEKLFF | TGTGCCAGCACCCCGGGACTTTTAAATGAAAAACTGTTTTTT
. | TRBJ2-7 | . | TRBV28 | CASSIEGGTYEQYF | TGTGCCAGCAGCATAGAAGGGGGAACGTACGAGCAGTACTTC
. | TRBJ1-2 | once | TRBV30 | CASARVYGYTF | TGTGCCTCCGCCCGAGTCTATGGCTACACCTTC
. | TRBJ2-1 | . | TRBV9 | CASSSLGRGSYNEQFF | TGTGCCAGCAGCTCCCTAGGCAGGGGCTCCTACAATGAGCAGTTCTTC
. | TRBJ1-4 | . | TRBV28 | CASSPDGTTNEKLFF | TGTGCCAGCAGCCCGGATGGGACAACTAATGAAAAACTGTTTTTT
. | TRBJ1-1 | once | TRBV5-1 | CASSLGPGEGTEAFF | TGCGCCAGCAGCTTGGGCCCCGGGGAGGGCACTGAAGCTTTCTTT